Below, 31 T cell receptor beta chains from the same sample are listed, as sequenced in a study of CD8+ T cells in alopecia areata. Sequencing used cDNA as its template, made by extracting RNA and reverse transcribing it. TCRdb's table, derived via immunoSEQ multiplex PCR, lists solely in-frame clones and lacks some. This table holds 7,500 to 9,000 clones, about two thirds found once. It was for five or six patients that CD4+ cells were sorted into CD25+CD127- cells. Sequenced: CD4+ Tregs sorted from blood. These receptors were obtained from a human donor with alopecia areata.

V usage is TRBV7-2 and J usage is TRBJ2-2, with a weak D call TRBD2 (5 bases). This CDR3 has 15 residues. V lost 5 bases, J lost 6 bases, and 16 bases lay in between. Germline V gene data show CDR1 as SGHTA and CDR2 as FQGNSA. The CDR3 DNA reads as TGTGCCAGCAGCCCACGGTCCCTGGGAGCCGGGGAGCTGTTTTTT. Translating gives CASSPRSLGAGELFF.

V gene TRBV6-5 combines with J gene TRBJ2-7; D is unclear. In germline, CDR1 is MNHEY, CDR2 SVGAGI. The CDR3 sequence is 15 residues long. The V end was cut by 0 bases, the J end by 2 bases, with 11 bases between. For the CDR3, the DNA is TGTGCCAGCAGTTACTCGCTCGGCTTCACCTACGAGCAGTACTTC. It translates to CASSYSLGFTYEQYF.

This rearrangement joins TRBV30 to TRBJ1-3; 7 nucleotides align to TRBD1. This CDR3 is 17 amino acids long. J gave up 0 bases and V 1 base, and 9 bases lay outside the gene matches. Germline lookup yields CDR1 GTSNPN and CDR2 SVGIG (reference sequence). The CDR3, as DNA: TGTGCCTGGAGTGGGCAGGGGGGAGCGTACTCTGGAAACACCATATATTTT. Protein sequence: CAWSGQGGAYSGNTIYF.

The chain recombines TRBV7-6 with TRBJ2-7, with D possibly matching TRBD1 (6 bases). Between the trimmed V and J ends, which lost 5 bases and 2 bases, there was a span of 13 bases. The germline CDR1 and CDR2 sequences are SGHVS and FNYEAQ. CDR3 length: 14 residues. Here the CDR3 reads CASSERTVTYEQYF. DNA for the CDR3: TGTGCCAGCAGCGAACGGACAGTCACCTACGAGCAGTACTTC.

This rearrangement joins TRBV15 to TRBJ1-1; D may be TRBD1 (5 bases). This CDR3 has 14 amino acids. Germline values: CDR1 LNHNV, CDR2 YYDKDF (reference sequence). Between the trimmed V and J ends, which lost 3 bases and 5 bases, there was a span of 13 bases. Written as DNA, the CDR3 is TGTGCCACCAGCAGGATCATCAGGGATACTGAAGCTTTCTTT. This gives the protein CATSRIIRDTEAFF. Full variable domain (remainder filled in from reference TRBV15 and TRBJ1-1): DAMVIQNPRYQVTQFGKPVTLSCSQTLNHNVMYWYQQKSSQAPKLLFHYYDKDFNNEADTPDNFQSRRPNTSFCFLDIRSPGLGDTAMYLCATSRIIRDTEAFFGQGTRLTVV.

The V call is TRBV4-1, the J call TRBJ2-1, with TRBD1 identical over 11 bases. Trimming cost V 4 bases and J 3 bases; bases outside gene matches: 2. The CDR3 is 15 residues long. CDR1 and CDR2 (germline): MGHRA, YSYEKL. The CDR3 protein is CASSRDRGYYNEQFF. CDR3 coding DNA: TGCGCCAGCAGCCGGGACAGGGGGTACTACAATGAGCAGTTCTTC.

This chain links TRBV15 with TRBJ2-5; D is unclear. The CDR3 has 12 residues. Trimming shortened V by 1 base and J by 5 bases, and 5 bases separated the two germline ends. From germline, CDR1 is LNHNV and CDR2 YYDKDF (reference sequence). CDR3 loop: CATSRVFETQYF. DNA for the CDR3: TGTGCCACCAGCAGAGTCTTTGAGACCCAGTACTTC. The complete variable domain, with remaining parts taken from reference TRBV15 and TRBJ2-5, reads DAMVIQNPRYQVTQFGKPVTLSCSQTLNHNVMYWYQQKSSQAPKLLFHYYDKDFNNEADTPDNFQSRRPNTSFCFLDIRSPGLGDTAMYLCATSRVFETQYFGPGTRLLVL.

In this sample, this clone turned up once. The chain is built from TRBV18 and TRBJ2-7; 7 bases are a match to TRBD1. Germline-derived CDR1 and CDR2 are KGHSH and LQKENI. The CDR3 totals 15 residues. J gave up 0 bases and V 6 bases, and 8 bases lay outside the gene matches. CDR3 nucleotide sequence: TGTGCCAGCTCGCGCACAGGGGCCTCCTCCTACGAGCAGTACTTC. It specifies CASSRTGASSYEQYF. Filled out from reference TRBV18 and TRBJ2-7, the complete variable domain reads NAGVMQNPRHLVRRRGQEARLRCSPMKGHSHVYWYRQLPEEGLKFMVYLQKENIIDESGMPKERFSAEFPKEGPSILRIQQVVRGDSAAYFCASSRTGASSYEQYFGPGTRLTVT.

This chain links TRBV14 with TRBJ1-5; 7 nucleotides align to TRBD1. In germline, CDR1 is SGHDN, CDR2 FVKESK. The CDR3 is 15 amino acids. V was clipped by 2 bases and J by 3 bases; unmatched bases: 4. The CDR3 region has the DNA TGTGCCAGCAGCCAAAAGACAGGGAACAATCAGCCCCAGCATTTT. Amino acids: CASSQKTGNNQPQHF.

This rearrangement joins TRBV25-1 to TRBJ2-7; maybe TRBD2 (5 bases). CDR1 is MGHDK and CDR2 is SYGVNS in the germline V gene. This CDR3 has 13 amino acids. Deletions cut 3 bases from V and 0 bases from J, with 6 bases between. The CDR3 nucleotides read TGTGCCAGCAGTGATCGGGGCTCCTACGAGCAGTACTTC. Translation gives CASSDRGSYEQYF.

The chain links TRBV14 to TRBJ1-1; possibly TRBD1 for D (6 bases). The V gene's germline CDR1 is SGHDN and CDR2 FVKESK. The V gene lost 1 base and the J gene lost 8 bases, with 23 bases spanning the gap. This CDR3 region has 17 residues. CDR3: CASSQGGLGQITWEAFF. In DNA form, the CDR3 reads TGTGCCAGCAGCCAAGGCGGGCTGGGACAAATCACTTGGGAAGCTTTCTTT.

The chain couples TRBV23-1 to TRBJ1-3; 8 positions agree with TRBD1. TRBV23-1 carries the ORF label, with uncertain function. This CDR3 region has 14 residues. Losses at the gene ends were 10 bases for V and 4 bases for J; bases not matched to a gene: 9. CDR3 nucleotides: TGCGCCACCGCGCGGACAGGGCAAGGAAACACCATATATTTT. It encodes CATARTGQGNTIYF.

V and J are TRBV5-1 and TRBJ1-2; D is unclear. Trimming left V 0 bases short and J 4 bases short, with 4 bases between. This CDR3 has 12 residues. Germline CDR1 SGHRS, CDR2 YFSETQ. CDR3 DNA: TGCGCCAGCAGCTTGGAGAGCTATGGCTACACCTTC. It translates to CASSLESYGYTF. Filled out from reference TRBV5-1 and TRBJ1-2, the complete variable domain reads KAGVTQTPRYLIKTRGQQVTLSCSPISGHRSVSWYQQTPGQGLQFLFEYFSETQRNKGNFPGRFSGRQFSNSRSEMNVSTLELGDSALYLCASSLESYGYTFGSGTRLTVV.

V is TRBV28 and J is TRBJ2-7, with 11 bases aligning to TRBD1. J lost 4 bases, V lost 5 bases, and 7 bases had no gene match. This CDR3 is built from 15 residues. Germline V gene sequence: CDR1 MDHEN, CDR2 SYDVKM. The CDR3 loop reads CASSRNRDRGYEQYF. The CDR3 DNA sequence: TGTGCCAGCAGTCGGAACCGGGACAGGGGGTACGAGCAGTACTTC.

The gene calls are TRBV28 and TRBJ2-5; 12 nucleotides line up with TRBD1. J lost 0 bases, V lost 5 bases, and 4 bases had no gene match. CDR1 is MDHEN, CDR2 SYDVKM, per germline. CDR3 length: 16 amino acids. In DNA, the CDR3 is TGTGCCAGCAGTCTCCGGGACAGGGGGCACCAAGAGACCCAGTACTTC. Translated: CASSLRDRGHQETQYF. Drawing the rest from reference TRBV28 and TRBJ2-5, the complete variable domain is DVKVTQSSRYLVKRTGEKVFLECVQDMDHENMFWYRQDPGLGLRLIYFSYDVKMKEKGDIPEGYSVSREKKERFSLILESASTNQTSMYLCASSLRDRGHQETQYFGPGTRLLVL.

The chain couples TRBV6-5 to TRBJ2-2; D possibly corresponds to TRBD2 (6 bases). There are 15 residues in the CDR3. Germline CDR1 is MNHEY and CDR2 is SVGAGI. Trimming shortened V by 5 bases and J by 6 bases, and 16 bases separated the two germline ends. CDR3: CASSRRPGGAGELFF. The CDR3 bases are TGTGCCAGCAGTCGACGACCCGGCGGGGCCGGGGAGCTGTTTTTT.

V usage is TRBV29-1 and J usage is TRBJ1-1; D remains unclear. Germline V gene sequence: CDR1 SQVTM, CDR2 ANQGSEA. Trimming took 3 bases from V and 4 from J, leaving 9 bases between them. The CDR3 totals 12 residues. CDR3 region: CSVERTGTEAFF. CDR3 nucleotide sequence: TGCAGCGTTGAGCGGACCGGCACTGAAGCTTTCTTT. Full variable domain (outside the CDR3, taken from reference TRBV29-1 and TRBJ1-1): SAVISQKPSRDICQRGTSLTIQCQVDSQVTMMFWYRQQPGQSLTLIATANQGSEATYESGFVIDKFPISRPNLTFSTLTVSNMSPEDSSIYLCSVERTGTEAFFGQGTRLTVV.

V usage is TRBV4-3 and J usage is TRBJ2-7; D is ambiguous. The CDR3 covers 13 residues. CDR1 and CDR2 (germline): LGHNA, YSLEER. Trimming left V 2 bases short and J 3 bases short, with 8 bases between. DNA of the CDR3: TGCGCCAGCAGCCAAAAACAGTACTACGAGCAGTACTTC. Protein product: CASSQKQYYEQYF.

In this sample, this clone turned up a few times. The rearrangement uses TRBV4-3 and TRBJ2-6; no clear D. CDR3 length equals 16 residues. V lost 4 bases and J 0 bases, leaving 10 bases between the germline ends. Germline CDR1 reads LGHNA; CDR2 reads YSLEER. CDR3 in amino acids: CASSLTALSGANVLTF. CDR3 bases: TGCGCCAGCAGCCTTACAGCCCTCTCTGGGGCCAACGTCCTGACTTTC.

The chain is built from TRBV21-1 and TRBJ2-3; TRBD2 reflects the table's D call only, with no check against the DNA. TRBV21-1 is noted as a pseudogene. This CDR3 comprises 14 residues. This CDR3 is CASSKGGGTDTQYF. CDR3 bases: TGTGCCAGCAGCAAAGGGGGGGGCACAGATACGCAGTATTTT.

CDR3 bases: TGTGCCAGCAGTGAAGCGGGAACAGGGTTCTTCGGCGAGCAGTACTTC. It is translated as CASSEAGTGFFGEQYF. The chain couples TRBV2 to TRBJ2-5, with a tentative D call TRBD1 (6 bases). The J call may be incorrect, as the DNA end agrees better with TRBJ2-7. The V gene's germline CDR1 is SNHLY and CDR2 FYNNEI. The CDR3 is 16 residues long.

V usage is TRBV30 and J usage is TRBJ1-4; D unclear. CDR3 size: 14 residues. The V end was cut by 1 base, the J end by 0 bases, with 6 bases between. Germline V gene data show CDR1 as GTSNPN and CDR2 as SVGIG (reference sequence). The CDR3 nucleotides read TGTGCCTGGAGTGAAGGTACAACTAATGAAAAACTGTTTTTT. Translation: CAWSEGTTNEKLFF.

The chain links TRBV5-1 to TRBJ2-5; D is possibly TRBD2 (7 bases). The CDR3 covers 17 residues. In germline, CDR1 is SGHRS, CDR2 YFSETQ. V gave up 4 bases and J gave up 5 bases, with 24 bases separating them. This CDR3 is CASSLILRGPLGETQYF. CDR3 sequence (DNA): TGCGCCAGCAGCCTCATTCTGCGGGGGCCTCTTGGGGAGACCCAGTACTTC. The full variable domain, rest sourced from reference TRBV5-1 and TRBJ2-5, is KAGVTQTPRYLIKTRGQQVTLSCSPISGHRSVSWYQQTPGQGLQFLFEYFSETQRNKGNFPGRFSGRQFSNSRSEMNVSTLELGDSALYLCASSLILRGPLGETQYFGPGTRLLVL.

The chain carries TRBV14 and TRBJ2-1, with D possibly being TRBD1 (8 bases). Trimming removed 6 bases from V and 4 bases from J, with 16 bases in between. In germline, CDR1 is SGHDN, CDR2 FVKESK. CDR3 length equals 15 residues. The CDR3 DNA reads TGTGCCAGCAGTTCCGGACAGGGACTATACAATGAGCAGTTCTTC. Translated: CASSSGQGLYNEQFF.

The chain carries TRBV2 and TRBJ2-1, with D unresolved. The V and J ends lost 5 bases and 3 bases respectively, with 8 bases between them. This CDR3 is built from 13 residues. Germline assignment: CDR1 SNHLY and CDR2 FYNNEI. Here the CDR3 reads CASSTESYNEQFF. The CDR3 coding sequence is TGTGCCAGCAGTACAGAGAGCTACAATGAGCAGTTCTTC.

This clone was found a few times. The J gene is TRBJ2-3, the V gene TRBV29-1; tentatively, D is TRBD1 (5 bases). V was shortened by 4 bases and J by 2 bases, with 10 bases between the two germline ends. This CDR3 is 13 amino acids long. CDR1 is SQVTM, CDR2 ANQGSEA, per germline. The CDR3 region is CSVGTRVTDTQYF. The DNA of the CDR3 is TGCAGCGTTGGTACCAGGGTCACAGATACGCAGTATTTT.

The rearrangement uses TRBV7-9 and TRBJ2-1; 10 nucleotides agree with TRBD2. V lost 3 bases and J lost 2; bases outside the gene matches: 4. The CDR3 extends over 16 amino acids. Germline CDR1 is SEHNR and CDR2 is FQNEAQ (reference sequence). CDR3 nucleotides: TGTGCCAGCAGCTTGGGAAGCGGGAGGGCCTACAATGAGCAGTTCTTC. It yields the protein CASSLGSGRAYNEQFF.

Worth noting for this clone: One end of the junction fails to match germline, which may point to a read error. This chain links TRBV6-5 with TRBJ2-7, with 9 positions matching TRBD2. This CDR3 region has 13 residues. Germline V gives CDR1 MNHEY, CDR2 SVGAGI. This CDR3 is CASSYDEREARHF. The CDR3 DNA reads as TGTGCCAGCAGTTACGATGAGCGGGAGGCAAGGCACTTC.

This sequence joins TRBV30 and TRBJ1-1; D uncertain. The CDR3 is 17 residues long. V shed 4 bases and J shed 2 bases, with 23 bases lying between them. CDR1 and CDR2 (germline): GTSNPN, SVGIG (reference sequence). The CDR3 bases are TGTGCCTGGACCCGAGGGAAGATTACCCTGGGCAACACTGAAGCTTTCTTT. Amino acid sequence: CAWTRGKITLGNTEAFF.

This clone was observed a few times. The chain uses TRBV27 and TRBJ2-1, with 10 positions matching TRBD2. CDR1 is MNHEY and CDR2 is SMNVEV in the germline V gene (reference sequence). V lost 6 bases and J lost 4; bases outside the gene matches: 3. This CDR3 comprises 14 residues. The CDR3 nucleotides are TGTGCCAGCAGGGGACTAGCGCGTTACAATGAGCAGTTCTTC. Translation: CASRGLARYNEQFF.

The genes are TRBV4-3 and TRBJ1-6; D not resolved. Trimming left V 0 bases short and J 14 bases short, with 11 bases between. The length of the CDR3 is 13 residues. Per the germline V gene, CDR1 is LGHNA and CDR2 is YSLEER. The CDR3 bases are TGCGCCAGCAGCCAAGATCAGTCACAGACCCTCCACTTT. Its translation: CASSQDQSQTLHF.